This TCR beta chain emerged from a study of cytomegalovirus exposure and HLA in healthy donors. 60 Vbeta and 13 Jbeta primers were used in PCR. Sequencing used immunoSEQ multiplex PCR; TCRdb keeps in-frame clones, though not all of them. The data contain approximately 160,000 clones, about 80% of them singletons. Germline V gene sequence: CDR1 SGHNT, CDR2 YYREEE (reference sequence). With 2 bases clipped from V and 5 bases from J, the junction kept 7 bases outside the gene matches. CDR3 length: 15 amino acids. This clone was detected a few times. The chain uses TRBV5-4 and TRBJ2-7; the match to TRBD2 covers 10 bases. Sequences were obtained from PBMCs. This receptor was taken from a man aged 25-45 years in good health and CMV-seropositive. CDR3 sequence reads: CASSLRSGGADEQYF. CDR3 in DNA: TGTGCCAGCAGCTTAAGAAGCGGGGGGGCAGACGAGCAGTACTTC. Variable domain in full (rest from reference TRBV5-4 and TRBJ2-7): ETGVTQSPTHLIKTRGQQVTLRCSSQSGHNTVSWYQQALGQGPQFIFQYYREEENGRGNFPPRFSGLQFPNYSSELNVNALELDDSALYLCASSLRSGGADEQYFGPGTRLTVT.